This TCR beta chain was observed in a study of blood T cell repertoires in COVID-19. Turning to the study itself: There were acute and convalescent COVID-19 samples, and they came from the United States, Italy and Spain. The analysed material was cDNA or gDNA that came from T cells, B-cell-depleted T cells, or PBMCs.

Trimming removed 0 bases at V and 0 bases at J, with 12 bases between. CDR1 and CDR2 from the germline V gene are MGHRA and YSYEKL. The CDR3 contains 18 residues. Per the original methods: Using reference gene primer amplification, nucleated cell counts were estimated. Sequencing used immunoSEQ multiplex PCR; TCRdb keeps in-frame clones, though not all of them. From that table come the V and J calls and clone size; the DNA was used to work out D and trimming. The sample has about 50,000 clones, 88% seen once. The V call is TRBV4-1, the J call TRBJ1-6; weak D call: TRBD1 (5 bases). The sequencing input was peripheral blood. The sequence was obtained from a human donor with active COVID-19. The donor label of this sample is uncertain. In DNA, the CDR3 is TGCGCCAGCAGCCAAGATATGCAGGGAGGCTCCTATAATTCACCCCTCCACTTT. Protein sequence: CASSQDMQGGSYNSPLHF.